This T cell receptor (beta chain) emerged from a study of cytomegalovirus exposure and HLA in healthy donors. PCR amplification relied on 60 Vbeta primers (plus 13 Jbeta primers). Generated by immunoSEQ multiplex PCR, the TCRdb table keeps only in-frame clones and is missing some. The repertoire includes 70,000 to 90,000 clones, 65% to 80% of them detected once, and 4.2% sits in the top ten. The clonotype originates from a man aged 55 to 70 in good health and CMV-seronegative. Sequencing input: PBMCs.

CDR3 region: CASSSGGQNTEAFF. The CDR3, as DNA: TGTGCCAGCAGTTCGGGAGGACAGAACACTGAAGCTTTCTTT. V and J are TRBV28 and TRBJ1-1; TRBD1 is a possible D gene (5 bases). V shed 4 bases and J shed 1 base, with 10 bases lying between them. Germline V gene data show CDR1 as MDHEN and CDR2 as SYDVKM. The CDR3 covers 14 residues.